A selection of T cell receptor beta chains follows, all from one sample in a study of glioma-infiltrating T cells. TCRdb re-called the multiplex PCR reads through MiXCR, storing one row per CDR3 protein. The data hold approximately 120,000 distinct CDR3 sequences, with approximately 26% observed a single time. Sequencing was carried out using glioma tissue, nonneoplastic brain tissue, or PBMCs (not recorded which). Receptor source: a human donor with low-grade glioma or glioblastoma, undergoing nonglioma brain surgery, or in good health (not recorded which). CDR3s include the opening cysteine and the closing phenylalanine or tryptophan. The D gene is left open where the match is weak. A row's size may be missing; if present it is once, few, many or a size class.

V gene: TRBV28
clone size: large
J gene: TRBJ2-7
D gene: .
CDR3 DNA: TGTGCCAGCAGACCCCTACAGGGAACCTACGAGCAGTACTTC
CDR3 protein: CASRPLQGTYEQYF

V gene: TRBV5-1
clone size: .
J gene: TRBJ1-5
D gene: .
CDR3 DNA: TGCGCCTGCAGCTCCACCTACTATCAGCCCCAGCATTTT
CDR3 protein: CACSSTYYQPQHF

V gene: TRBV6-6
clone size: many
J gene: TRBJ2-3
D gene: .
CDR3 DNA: TGTGCCAGCAGTTACCAGGGGACGCAGTATTTT
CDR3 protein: CASSYQGTQYF

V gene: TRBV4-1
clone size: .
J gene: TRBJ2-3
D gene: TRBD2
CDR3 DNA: TGCGCCAGCAGCCAGCAACTAGCGGGGAGCACAGATACGCAGTATTTT
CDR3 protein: CASSQQLAGSTDTQYF

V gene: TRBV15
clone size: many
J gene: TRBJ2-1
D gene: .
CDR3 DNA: TGTGCCACCAGCAGAGATTCCCCGGCGTCCTACAATGAGCAGTTCTTC
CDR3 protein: CATSRDSPASYNEQFF

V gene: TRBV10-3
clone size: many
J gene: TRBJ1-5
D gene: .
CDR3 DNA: TGTGCCATCAGGCGGGATAGCAATCAGCCCCAGCATTTT
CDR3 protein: CAIRRDSNQPQHF

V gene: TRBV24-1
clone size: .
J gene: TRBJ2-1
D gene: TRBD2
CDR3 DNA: TGTGCCACCAGTGGTCCCGGAAGCGGGGAGAAGAATGAGCAGTTCTTC
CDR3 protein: CATSGPGSGEKNEQFF

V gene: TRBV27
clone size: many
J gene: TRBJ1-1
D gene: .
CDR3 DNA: TGTGCCAGCAGTGCCCGGGACATCACGAACACTGAAGCTTTCTTT
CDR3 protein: CASSARDITNTEAFF

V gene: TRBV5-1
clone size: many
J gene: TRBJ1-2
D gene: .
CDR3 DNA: TGCGCCAGCAGCTTGGATACAGAGAACTATGGCTACACCTTC
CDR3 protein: CASSLDTENYGYTF

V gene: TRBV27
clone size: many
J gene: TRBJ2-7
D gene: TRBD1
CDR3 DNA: TGTGCCAGCAGTTTCGACAGGGTATCCCCCTACGAGCAGTACTTC
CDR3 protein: CASSFDRVSPYEQYF

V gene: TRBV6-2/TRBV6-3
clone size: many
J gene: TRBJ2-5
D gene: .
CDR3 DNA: TGTGCCAGCAGTTGGGTAGTCGAGACCCAGTACTTC
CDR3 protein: CASSWVVETQYF

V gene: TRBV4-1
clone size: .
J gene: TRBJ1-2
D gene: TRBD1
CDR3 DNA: TGCGCCAGCAGCTTCTACTCGACAGGGCCGGCCCATGATTATGGCTACACCTTC
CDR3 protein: CASSFYSTGPAHDYGYTF

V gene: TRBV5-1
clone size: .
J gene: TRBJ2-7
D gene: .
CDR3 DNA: TGCGCCAGCAGCTCGGACAGACAGTACGAGCAGTACTTC
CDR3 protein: CASSSDRQYEQYF

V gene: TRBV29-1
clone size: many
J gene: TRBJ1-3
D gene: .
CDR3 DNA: TGCAGCGTTTGGTCGAACAACGGAAACACCATATATTTT
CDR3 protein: CSVWSNNGNTIYF

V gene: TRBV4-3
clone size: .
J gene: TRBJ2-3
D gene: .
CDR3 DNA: TGCGCCAGCAGGCAAGATCTCGGGGGTAGCACAGATACGCAGTATTTT
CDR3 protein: CASRQDLGGSTDTQYF

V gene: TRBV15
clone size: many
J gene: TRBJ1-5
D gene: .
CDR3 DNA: TGTGCCACCAGCAGAGGAGGGGGTCAGCCCCAGCATTTT
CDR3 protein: CATSRGGGQPQHF

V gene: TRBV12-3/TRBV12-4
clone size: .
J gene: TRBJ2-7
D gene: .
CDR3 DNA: TGTGCCAGCAGTTTTCATGGGGCAATCTCGGTCGAGCAGTACTTC
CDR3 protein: CASSFHGAISVEQYF

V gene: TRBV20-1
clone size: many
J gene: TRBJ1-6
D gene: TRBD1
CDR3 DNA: TGCAGTGCTAGGGGGGACAGACTGTATAATTCACCCCTCCACTTT
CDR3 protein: CSARGDRLYNSPLHF

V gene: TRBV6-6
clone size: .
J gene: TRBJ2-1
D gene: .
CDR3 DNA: TGTGCCAGCAGTTACCGGGACGGAGCCAACAATGAACAGTTCTTC
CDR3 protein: CASSYRDGANNEQFF

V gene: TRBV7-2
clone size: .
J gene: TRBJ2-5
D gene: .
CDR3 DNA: TGTGCCAGCAGCGCTAGGAGCTCAGAGACAGAGTACTTC
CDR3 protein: CASSARSSETEYF

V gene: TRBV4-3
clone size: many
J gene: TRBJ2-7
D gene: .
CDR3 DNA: TGCGCCAGCAGCCAAGAAGCTGGGACCTATCCTTCGTACGAGCAGTACTTC
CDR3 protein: CASSQEAGTYPSYEQYF

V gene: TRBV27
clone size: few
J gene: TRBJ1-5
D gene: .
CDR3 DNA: TGTGCCAGCAGTTTTACTGGCTATAGCAATGCGCCCCAGCATTTT
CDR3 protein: CASSFTGYSNAPQHF

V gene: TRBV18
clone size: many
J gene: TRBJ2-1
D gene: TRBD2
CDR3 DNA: TGTGCCAGCTCGGCTAGCGGATACTCCTACAATGAGCAGTTCTTC
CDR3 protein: CASSASGYSYNEQFF

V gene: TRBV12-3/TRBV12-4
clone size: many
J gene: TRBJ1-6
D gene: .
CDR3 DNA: TGTGCCAGTCGAAACACCTATAATTCACCCCTCCACTTT
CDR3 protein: CASRNTYNSPLHF

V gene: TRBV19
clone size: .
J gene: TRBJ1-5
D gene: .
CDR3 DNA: TGTGCCAGTATGGAACCTAGCAATCAGCCCCAGCATTTT
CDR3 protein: CASMEPSNQPQHF

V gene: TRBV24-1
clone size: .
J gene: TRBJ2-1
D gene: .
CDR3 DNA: TGTGCCACCAGTGATTCGAGGACAATAGGCAATGAGCAGTTCTTC
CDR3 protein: CATSDSRTIGNEQFF

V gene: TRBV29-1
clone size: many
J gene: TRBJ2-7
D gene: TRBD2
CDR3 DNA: TGCAGCGTTGGTCTAGCGGGAGGCTACGAGCAGTACTTC
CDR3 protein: CSVGLAGGYEQYF

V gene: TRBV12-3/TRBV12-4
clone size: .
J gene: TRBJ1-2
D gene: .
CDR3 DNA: TGTGCCACTGCGGACGCACGTAACTATGGCTACACCTTC
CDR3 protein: CATADARNYGYTF

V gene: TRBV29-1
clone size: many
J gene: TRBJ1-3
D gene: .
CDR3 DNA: TGCAGCGTTGAAGATCCGGGCAGGGTCGGCACCATATATTTT
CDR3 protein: CSVEDPGRVGTIYF

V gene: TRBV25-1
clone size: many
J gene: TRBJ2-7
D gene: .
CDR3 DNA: TGTGCCAGCAGTGAATTCGGGGACGAGCAGTACTTC
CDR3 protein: CASSEFGDEQYF

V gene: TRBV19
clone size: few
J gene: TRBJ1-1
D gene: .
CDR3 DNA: TGTGCCAGTATGGGCAGGGTACTTGACACTGAAGCTTTCTTT
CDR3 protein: CASMGRVLDTEAFF

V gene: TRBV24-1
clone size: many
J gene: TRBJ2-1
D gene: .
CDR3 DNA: TGTGCCACCAGTGATTTAAGCAGCTTCTACAATGAGCAGTTCTTC
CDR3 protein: CATSDLSSFYNEQFF

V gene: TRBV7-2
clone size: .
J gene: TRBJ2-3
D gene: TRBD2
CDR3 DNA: TGTGCCAGCAGAACCGGGACTAGCGGGGGAACAGATACGCAGTATTTT
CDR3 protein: CASRTGTSGGTDTQYF

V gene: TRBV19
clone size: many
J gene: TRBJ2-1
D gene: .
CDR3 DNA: TGTGCCAGTAACCTAGGACTTAGCTCCTACAATGAGCAGTTCTTC
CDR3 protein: CASNLGLSSYNEQFF

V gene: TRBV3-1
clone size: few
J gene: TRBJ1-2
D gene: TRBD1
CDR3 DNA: TGTGCCAGCAGCCCGGACAGGGTTGGCGGCCACACCTTC
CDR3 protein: CASSPDRVGGHTF

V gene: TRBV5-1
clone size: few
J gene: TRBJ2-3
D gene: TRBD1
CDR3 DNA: TGCGCCAGCAGCCAACTGGGACAGGGGGCGACAGATACGCAGTATTTT
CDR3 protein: CASSQLGQGATDTQYF